Reported below is one TCR beta chain. This specimen belongs to a study of identical twins. Per germline, CDR1 SGDLS and CDR2 YYNGEE. The CDR3 covers 13 residues. Trimming removed 4 bases from V and 9 bases from J, with 14 bases in between. Each CDR3 protein is one row after TCRdb ran MiXCR on the 5' RACE reads. This table has 700,000 or so distinct CDR3 sequences, 21% appearing once. These data are also associated with another study on T cells expressing NK-cell markers.

The chain couples TRBV9 to TRBJ2-1; possible D gene TRBD2, 6 bases. The sequencing input was PBMCs. The TCR comes from a woman between 18 and 30 years old in good health. In nucleotides, the CDR3 is TGTGCCAGCAGCACCCGACTAGAGGCTGAGCAGTTCTTC. Protein: CASSTRLEAEQFF. Based on the CDR3 plus reference TRBV9 and TRBJ2-1, the full variable domain is DSGVTQTPKHLITATGQRVTLRCSPRSGDLSVYWYQQSLDQGLQFLIQYYNGEERAKGNILERFSAQQFPDLHSELNLSSLELGDSALYFCASSTRLEAEQFFGPGTRLTVL.